This passage covers 18 T cell receptor beta chains from one sample sequenced in a study of OX40 agonist ivuxolimab in advanced cancers. Here immunoSEQ multiplex PCR was the method, and the copy in TCRdb shows in-frame clones only, minus some. The sample contains about 130,000 clones, just under 95% of which appear only once. The specimen comprised CD4+ or CD8+ T cells sorted from blood, sampled in a trial of the OX40 agonist ivuxolimab. The receptors stem from an adult with an advanced solid tumor such as melanoma, head and neck, liver or kidney cancer.

The V and J genes are TRBV10-3 and TRBJ2-7; 8 nucleotides align to TRBD1. Trimming at V came to 6 bases and at J to 2 bases, leaving 15 bases not matched to a gene. CDR1 is ENHRY and CDR2 is SYGVKD in the germline V gene. The length of the CDR3 is 17 residues. The CDR3 sequence: CAIRGDRRDQNAYEQYF. The CDR3 DNA follows: TGTGCCATCAGGGGGGACAGGCGGGACCAGAACGCCTACGAGCAGTACTTC.

The chain employs TRBV6-5 and TRBJ2-3; 7 bases are shared with TRBD1. The CDR3 totals 14 residues. The ends lost 4 bases at V and 2 bases at J; junction bases unmatched: 3. The germline V gene encodes CDR1 MNHEY and CDR2 SVGAGI. CDR3 loop: CASSWTGNTDTQYF. CDR3 nucleotides: TGTGCCAGCAGTTGGACAGGCAACACAGATACGCAGTATTTT.

The rearrangement uses TRBV10-3 and TRBJ2-1, with no clear D. This CDR3 is 11 amino acids long. V was cut by 4 bases and J by 9 bases, with 7 bases left in between. Germline V gene data show CDR1 as ENHRY and CDR2 as SYGVKD. The CDR3 loop reads CAISVDSEQFF. Written as DNA, the CDR3 is TGTGCCATCAGTGTAGATTCTGAGCAGTTCTTC.

This sequence joins TRBV7-2 and TRBJ1-2; D unclear. Trimming removed 3 bases at V and 2 bases at J, with 16 bases between. This CDR3 has 16 residues. Germline CDR1 reads SGHTA; CDR2 reads FQGNSA. CDR3 loop: CASSLGTGFLNYGYTF. The CDR3 DNA is TGTGCCAGCAGCTTGGGTACGGGTTTTTTGAACTATGGCTACACCTTC.

J is TRBJ1-4 and V is TRBV7-6; D remains ambiguous. V was shortened by 2 bases and J by 8 bases, with 9 bases between the two germline ends. This CDR3 is built from 13 residues. CDR1 SGHVS and CDR2 FNYEAQ come from the germline V gene. The CDR3, as DNA: TGTGCCAGCAGCTTACCACAGCTAGAAAAACTGTTTTTT. This gives the protein CASSLPQLEKLFF.

The V call is TRBV11-2, the J call TRBJ2-5, with D hard to call. CDR1 and CDR2 (germline): SGHAT, FQNNGV. This CDR3 is built from 13 residues. Trimming took 0 bases from V and 3 from J, leaving 5 bases between them. The CDR3 DNA reads as TGTGCCAGCAGCTTAGAGCTGAAAGAGACCCAGTACTTC. This gives the protein CASSLELKETQYF.

This CDR3 reads CASSPGGYEQYF. The CDR3 DNA reads as TGTGCCAGCAGCCCAGGGGGCTACGAGCAGTACTTC. The J gene is TRBJ2-7, the V gene TRBV11-2, with 7 positions matching TRBD1. This CDR3 comprises 12 residues. V dropped 5 bases and J dropped 3; count of bases not matched to a gene: 1. Germline assignment: CDR1 SGHAT and CDR2 FQNNGV.

This clone was seen only once. CDR3 sequence: CASSLALGETQYF. The CDR3 DNA follows: TGTGCCAGCAGCTTGGCACTGGGAGAGACCCAGTACTTC. This chain connects TRBV5-4 to TRBJ2-5; D is ambiguous. This CDR3 is built from 13 residues. Germline values: CDR1 SGHNT, CDR2 YYREEE (reference sequence). V lost 0 bases to trimming and J lost 4 bases, with 7 bases between them.

The V gene is TRBV28, the J gene TRBJ2-1; perhaps TRBD2 as D (6 bases). Germline V gives CDR1 MDHEN, CDR2 SYDVKM. Trimming took off 5 bases at V and 9 bases at J, with 17 bases between the two ends. The CDR3 totals 14 residues. CDR3 loop: CASSPGGQGGEQFF. CDR3 DNA: TGTGCCAGCAGTCCCGGAGGTCAGGGAGGTGAGCAGTTCTTC.

The chain couples TRBV28 to TRBJ2-1; D tentatively reads TRBD1 or TRBD2 (5 bases each). Germline V CDR1 and CDR2: MDHEN, SYDVKM. V was cut by 3 bases and J by 9 bases, with 12 bases left in between. This CDR3 is built from 13 residues. The CDR3 sequence: CASSFSHGGEQFF. The CDR3 nucleotides read TGTGCCAGCAGTTTTTCCCATGGGGGTGAGCAGTTCTTC. The full variable domain, rest sourced from reference TRBV28 and TRBJ2-1, is DVKVTQSSRYLVKRTGEKVFLECVQDMDHENMFWYRQDPGLGLRLIYFSYDVKMKEKGDIPEGYSVSREKKERFSLILESASTNQTSMYLCASSFSHGGEQFFGPGTRLTVL.

In DNA, the CDR3 is TGTGCCAGCAGTTCCATCGGCGGGGGCAATGGCGGCTACACCTTC. This codes for CASSSIGGGNGGYTF. This chain uses TRBV28 with TRBJ1-2; TRBD1 is a possible D gene (6 bases). V dropped 4 bases and J dropped 8 bases, with 20 bases sitting between them. This CDR3 is built from 15 residues. Looked up from germline, CDR1 is MDHEN and CDR2 is SYDVKM.

The genes are TRBV29-1 and TRBJ1-2; no clear D. V was trimmed by 3 bases and J by 8 bases, leaving 13 bases between them. CDR1 SQVTM and CDR2 ANQGSEA come from the germline V gene. The CDR3 is 12 residues long. The CDR3 protein is CSVEERADGYTF. For the CDR3, the DNA is TGCAGCGTTGAGGAGAGGGCGGACGGCTACACCTTC. The full variable domain, completed using reference TRBV29-1 and TRBJ1-2, is SAVISQKPSRDICQRGTSLTIQCQVDSQVTMMFWYRQQPGQSLTLIATANQGSEATYESGFVIDKFPISRPNLTFSTLTVSNMSPEDSSIYLCSVEERADGYTFGSGTRLTVV.

This clone turned up a few times. V and J are TRBV6-5 and TRBJ2-1, with 7 bases that match TRBD2. Losses at the gene ends were 1 base for V and 2 bases for J; bases not matched to a gene: 2. CDR3 length: 15 amino acids. The germline gives CDR1 MNHEY, CDR2 SVGAGI. For the CDR3, the DNA is TGTGCCAGCAGTTACTTAGCGGGCGCCTACAATGAGCAGTTCTTC. This gives the protein CASSYLAGAYNEQFF.

The J gene is TRBJ2-7, the V gene TRBV19; D possibly corresponds to TRBD2 (6 bases). The germline V gene encodes CDR1 LNHDA and CDR2 SQIVND (reference sequence). Trimming removed 1 base at V and 6 bases at J, with 13 bases between. This CDR3 has 14 residues. The DNA of the CDR3 is TGTGCCAGTAGTATAGGGGCGGGACCCCTCGAGCAGTACTTC. Its protein is CASSIGAGPLEQYF.

The rearrangement links TRBV28 to TRBJ1-2, with unresolved D. V lost 1 base and J lost 3, with 15 bases in between. Per the germline V gene, CDR1 is MDHEN and CDR2 is SYDVKM. The CDR3 covers 16 residues. The CDR3 spells CASSLSGGLVDYGYTF. CDR3 in DNA: TGTGCCAGCAGTTTATCGGGTGGGTTAGTCGACTATGGCTACACCTTC.

The V and J genes are TRBV5-4 and TRBJ1-3, with D possibly matching TRBD1 (5 bases). From germline, CDR1 is SGHNT and CDR2 YYREEE (reference sequence). Trimming took 0 bases from V and 1 from J, leaving 8 bases between them. CDR3 length: 15 residues. CDR3 protein: CASSLGDRSGNTIYF. The CDR3 DNA follows: TGTGCCAGCAGCTTGGGCGACAGATCTGGAAACACCATATATTTT.

The chain combines TRBV7-9 with TRBJ1-2; no firm D call. CDR3 length: 14 amino acids. V was cut by 0 bases and J by 8 bases, with 13 bases left in between. CDR1 and CDR2 from the germline V gene are SEHNR and FQNEAQ (reference sequence). The CDR3 here is CASSLANPADGYTF. CDR3 nucleotide sequence: TGTGCCAGCAGCTTAGCGAACCCGGCCGACGGCTACACCTTC.

The chain carries TRBV5-4 and TRBJ1-1, with D maybe TRBD1 (5 bases). The CDR3 runs to 12 residues. Per the germline V gene, CDR1 is SGHNT and CDR2 is YYREEE (reference sequence). The ends were cut back, 0 bases at V and 10 bases at J, with 10 bases in the middle. CDR3 DNA sequence: TGTGCCAGCAGCTTGGTACGGGGGAGAGCTTTCTTT. Protein: CASSLVRGRAFF.